The entry below describes one TCR beta chain. Its target is unknown. The beta constant-region primer was an equimolar mix of two oligonucleotides covering TRBC1 and TRBC2. The ligated cDNA underwent four PCR rounds using SP2 and nested alpha and beta constant-region primers. An oligonucleotide with the SP2 primer and a 12-nucleotide UMI was ligated to the cDNA 3' end. TCRdb processed the UMI-ligation and nested PCR reads anew with MiXCR; each CDR3 protein has one entry. The data show about 82,000 distinct CDR3 sequences, about 10% seen once. This entry comes from a study of naive and memory T cell subsets. Findings and limits, study-wide: In naive cells, over 95% of TCR sequences were seen only once. TCR abundance followed a power law differing between naive and memory subsets.

Four subsets defined by CD45RA and CD27 were sorted after CD3, CD4, CD8 and live/dead staining. The sequenced material came from naive CD8+ T cells from blood. The clonotype originates from a human donor in good health.

CDR3 sequence reads: CASSFSGRGDEQFF. The CDR3 region has the DNA TGCGCCAGCAGTTTCAGCGGGAGGGGGGATGAGCAGTTCTTC. This sequence joins TRBV10-2 and TRBJ2-1; 10 bases align to TRBD2. CDR3 length equals 14 residues. J was trimmed by 8 bases and V by 5 bases; bases with no gene match: 6. The germline V gene has CDR1 WSHSY and CDR2 SAAADI.